The sequence of this T cell receptor beta chain was determined in a study of response to subunit inactivated influenza vaccine. Broader study findings: Only a handful of new T cells, the authors suggested, are recruited with each seasonal influenza vaccination.

TCRdb reprocessed the RT-PCR reads with MiXCR, giving one entry per CDR3 protein. The sample has 700,000 to 800,000 distinct CDR3 sequences, less than 20% seen once. Comments on this clonotype: The antigen is undetermined.

The V gene end was trimmed by 6 bases and the J gene end by 2 bases; junction bases not matched to a gene: 11. Germline CDR1 and CDR2: ENHRY and SYGVKD. The CDR3 length is 16 residues. The material sequenced was PBMCs from blood, taken around 5 days after vaccination. The receptor comes from a man in his fifties or sixties who received an inactivated influenza vaccine. The chain is built from TRBV10-3 and TRBJ2-3, with 7 bases aligning to TRBD2. The CDR3 loop reads CAISKGGSGLTDTQYF. The CDR3 bases are TGTGCCATCAGCAAGGGCGGGAGCGGACTCACAGATACGCAGTATTTT.